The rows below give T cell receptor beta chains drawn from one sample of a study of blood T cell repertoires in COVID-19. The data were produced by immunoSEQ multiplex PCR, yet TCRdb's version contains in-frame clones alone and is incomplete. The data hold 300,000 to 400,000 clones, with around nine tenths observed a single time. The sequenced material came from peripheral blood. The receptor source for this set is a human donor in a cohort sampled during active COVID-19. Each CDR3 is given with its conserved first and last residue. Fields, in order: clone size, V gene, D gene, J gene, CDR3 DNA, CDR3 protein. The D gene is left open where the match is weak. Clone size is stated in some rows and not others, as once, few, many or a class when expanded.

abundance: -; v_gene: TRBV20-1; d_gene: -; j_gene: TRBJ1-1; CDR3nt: TGCAGTGCTAGTTCTACGGACACTGAAGCTTTCTTT; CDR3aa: CSASSTDTEAFF
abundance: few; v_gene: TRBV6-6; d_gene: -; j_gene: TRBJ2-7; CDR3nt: TGTGCCAGCAGTCGACTAGGTGCCTACGAGCAGTACTTC; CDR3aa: CASSRLGAYEQYF
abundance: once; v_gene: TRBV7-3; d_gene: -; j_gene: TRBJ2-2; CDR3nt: TGTGCCAGCAGACGCAGGGGTAACACCGGGGAGCTGTTTTTT; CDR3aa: CASRRRGNTGELFF
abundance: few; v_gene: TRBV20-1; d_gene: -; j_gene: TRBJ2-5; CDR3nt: TGCAGTGCTAGTGGTGGCTACCAAGAGACCCAGTACTTC; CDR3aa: CSASGGYQETQYF
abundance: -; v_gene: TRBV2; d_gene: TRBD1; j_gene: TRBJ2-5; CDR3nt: TGTGCCAGCAGCCTCCGGGACAGGCCCGCCGGGACCCAGTACTTC; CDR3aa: CASSLRDRPAGTQYF
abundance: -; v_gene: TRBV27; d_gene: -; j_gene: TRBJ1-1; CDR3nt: TGTGCCAGCAAGGCAGGCCTGGGCACTGAAGCTTTCTTT; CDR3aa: CASKAGLGTEAFF
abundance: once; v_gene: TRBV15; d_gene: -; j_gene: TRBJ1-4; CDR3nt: TGTGCCACCAGCAGGACCCAGGGTTCCCGAGGAGAAAAACTGTTTTTT; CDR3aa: CATSRTQGSRGEKLFF
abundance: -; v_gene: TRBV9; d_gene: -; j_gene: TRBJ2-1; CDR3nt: TGTGCCAGCAGCGTAGATCCCCTCAAAGATCCGGTGAATGAGCAGTTCTTC; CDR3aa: CASSVDPLKDPVNEQFF
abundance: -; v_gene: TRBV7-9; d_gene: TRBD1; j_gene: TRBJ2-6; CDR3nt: TGTGCCAGCAGCTTAGGACAGGGTTCGGGGGCCAACGTCCTGACTTTC; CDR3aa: CASSLGQGSGANVLTF
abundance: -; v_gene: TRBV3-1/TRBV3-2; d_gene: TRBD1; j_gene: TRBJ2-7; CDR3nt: TGTGCCAGCAGCCAAGCGTGGGGACAGGGGGAGCTCTACGAGCAGTACTTC; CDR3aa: CASSQAWGQGELYEQYF
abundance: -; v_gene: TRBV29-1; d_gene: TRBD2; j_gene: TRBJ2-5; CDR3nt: TGCAGCTTGGGACTATATAGCGGACGAGAGACCCAGTACTTC; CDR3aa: CSLGLYSGRETQYF
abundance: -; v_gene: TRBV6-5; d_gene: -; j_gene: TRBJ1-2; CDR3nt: TGTGCCAGCAGTTACTCGGACAGCACCTATGGCTACACCTTC; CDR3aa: CASSYSDSTYGYTF
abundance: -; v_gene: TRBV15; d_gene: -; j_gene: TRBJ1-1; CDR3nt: TGTGCCACCAGCACTGAGATAATGAACACTGAAGCTTTCTTT; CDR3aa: CATSTEIMNTEAFF
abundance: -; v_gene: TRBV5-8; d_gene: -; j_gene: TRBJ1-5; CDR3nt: TGTGCCAGCAGCTGGCAGGGGTACAATCAGCCCCAGCATTTT; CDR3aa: CASSWQGYNQPQHF
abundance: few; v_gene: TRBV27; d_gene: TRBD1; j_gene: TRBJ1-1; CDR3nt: TGTGCCAGCAGTTCGCTGGGGACAGCGAACACTGAAGCTTTCTTT; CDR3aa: CASSSLGTANTEAFF
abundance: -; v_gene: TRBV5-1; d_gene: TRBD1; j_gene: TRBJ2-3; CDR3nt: TGCGCCAGCAGTTCCACCGGGACAGCTTACACAGATACGCAGTATTTT; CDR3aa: CASSSTGTAYTDTQYF